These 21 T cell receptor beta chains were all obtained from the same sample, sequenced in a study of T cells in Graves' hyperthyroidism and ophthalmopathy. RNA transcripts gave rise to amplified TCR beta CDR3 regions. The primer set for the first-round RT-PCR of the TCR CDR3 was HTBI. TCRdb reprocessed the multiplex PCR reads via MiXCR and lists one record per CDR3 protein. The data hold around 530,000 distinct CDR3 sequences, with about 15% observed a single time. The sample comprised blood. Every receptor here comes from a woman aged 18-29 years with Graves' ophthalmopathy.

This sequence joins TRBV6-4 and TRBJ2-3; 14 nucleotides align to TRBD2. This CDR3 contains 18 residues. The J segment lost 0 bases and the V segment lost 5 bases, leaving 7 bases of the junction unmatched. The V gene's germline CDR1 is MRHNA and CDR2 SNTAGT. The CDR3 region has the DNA TGTGCCAGCAGTTCTGGACTAGCGGGGGGTCTTAGCACAGATACGCAGTATTTT. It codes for CASSSGLAGGLSTDTQYF.

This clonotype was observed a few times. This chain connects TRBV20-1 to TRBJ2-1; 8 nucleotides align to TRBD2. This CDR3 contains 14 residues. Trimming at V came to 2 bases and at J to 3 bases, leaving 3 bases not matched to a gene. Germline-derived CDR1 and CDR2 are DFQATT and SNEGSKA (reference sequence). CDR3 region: CSARQAGDYNEQFF. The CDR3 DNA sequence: TGCAGTGCTAGACAAGCGGGGGACTACAATGAGCAGTTCTTC.

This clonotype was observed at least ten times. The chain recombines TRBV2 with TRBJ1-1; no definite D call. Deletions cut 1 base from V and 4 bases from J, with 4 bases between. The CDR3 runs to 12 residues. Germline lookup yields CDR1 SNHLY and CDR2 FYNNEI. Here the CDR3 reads CASSEEVTEAFF. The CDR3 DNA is TGTGCCAGCAGTGAAGAGGTCACTGAAGCTTTCTTT.

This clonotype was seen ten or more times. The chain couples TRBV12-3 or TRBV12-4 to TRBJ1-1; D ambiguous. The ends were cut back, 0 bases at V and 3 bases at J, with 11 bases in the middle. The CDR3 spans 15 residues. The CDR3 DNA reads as TGTGCCAGCAGTTTAGCGCTAATTGGAGACACTGAAGCTTTCTTT. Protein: CASSLALIGDTEAFF.

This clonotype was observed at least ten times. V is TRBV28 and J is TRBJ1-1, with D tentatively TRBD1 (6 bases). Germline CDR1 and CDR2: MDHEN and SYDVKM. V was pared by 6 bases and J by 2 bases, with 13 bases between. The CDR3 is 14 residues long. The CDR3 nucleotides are TGTGCCAGCAGATTGGACAGTCTTAACACTGAAGCTTTCTTT. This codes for CASRLDSLNTEAFF.

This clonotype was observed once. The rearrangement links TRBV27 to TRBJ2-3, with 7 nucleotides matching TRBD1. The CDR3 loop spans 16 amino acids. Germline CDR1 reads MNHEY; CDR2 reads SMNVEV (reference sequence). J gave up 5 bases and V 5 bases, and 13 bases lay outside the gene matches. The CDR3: CASSPQARTGQDTQYF. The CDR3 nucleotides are TGTGCCAGCAGTCCTCAAGCCCGGACAGGCCAAGATACGCAGTATTTT.

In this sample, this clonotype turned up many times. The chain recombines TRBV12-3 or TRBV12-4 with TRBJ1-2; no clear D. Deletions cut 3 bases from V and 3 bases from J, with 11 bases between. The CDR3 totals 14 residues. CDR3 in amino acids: CASSLGTEDYGYTF. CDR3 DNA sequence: TGTGCCAGCAGTTTGGGAACGGAGGACTATGGCTACACCTTC.

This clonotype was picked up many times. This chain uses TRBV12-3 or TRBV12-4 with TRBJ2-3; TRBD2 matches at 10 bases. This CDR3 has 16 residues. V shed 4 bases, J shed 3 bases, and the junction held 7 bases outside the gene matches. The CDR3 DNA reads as TGTGCCAGCAGTTCAGGACTAGCGGACGCAACAGATACGCAGTATTTT. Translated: CASSSGLADATDTQYF.

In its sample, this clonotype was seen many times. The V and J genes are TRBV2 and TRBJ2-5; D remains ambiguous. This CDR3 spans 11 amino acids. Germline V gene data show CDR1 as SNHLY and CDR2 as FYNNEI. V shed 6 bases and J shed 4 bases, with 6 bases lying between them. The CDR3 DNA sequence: TGTGCCAGCAGGGAGTCAGAGACCCAGTACTTC. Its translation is CASRESETQYF.

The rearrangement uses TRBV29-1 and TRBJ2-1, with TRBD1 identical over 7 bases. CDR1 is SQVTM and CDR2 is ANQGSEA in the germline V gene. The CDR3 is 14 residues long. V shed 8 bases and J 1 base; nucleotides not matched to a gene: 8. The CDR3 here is CSTRTGNSYNEQFF. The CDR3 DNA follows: TGCAGCACCCGGACAGGTAATTCCTACAATGAGCAGTTCTTC.

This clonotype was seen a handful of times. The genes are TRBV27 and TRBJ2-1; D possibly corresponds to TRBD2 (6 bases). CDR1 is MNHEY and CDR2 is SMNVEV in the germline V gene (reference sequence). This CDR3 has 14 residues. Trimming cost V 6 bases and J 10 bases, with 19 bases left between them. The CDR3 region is CASRGGNSPGEQFF. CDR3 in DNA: TGTGCCAGCAGGGGCGGGAACTCCCCAGGGGAGCAGTTCTTC.

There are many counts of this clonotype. The CDR3 reads CAIRTSGGTDTQYF. DNA of the CDR3: TGTGCCATCAGGACTAGCGGGGGCACAGATACGCAGTATTTT. The chain joins TRBV10-3 to TRBJ2-3; 11 nucleotides align to TRBD2. This CDR3 is 14 amino acids long. V lost 6 bases and J lost 1; bases outside the gene matches: 0. Per germline, CDR1 ENHRY and CDR2 SYGVKD.

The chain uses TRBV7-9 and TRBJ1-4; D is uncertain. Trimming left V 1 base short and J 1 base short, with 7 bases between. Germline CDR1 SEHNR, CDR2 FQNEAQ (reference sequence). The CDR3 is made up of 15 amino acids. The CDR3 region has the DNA TGTGCCAGCAGCTTAGGTACAGAAACTAATGAAAAACTGTTTTTT. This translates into CASSLGTETNEKLFF.

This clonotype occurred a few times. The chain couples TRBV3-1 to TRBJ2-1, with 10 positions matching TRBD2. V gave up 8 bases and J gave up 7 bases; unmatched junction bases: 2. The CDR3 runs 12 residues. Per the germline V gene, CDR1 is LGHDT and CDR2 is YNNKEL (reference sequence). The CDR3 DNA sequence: TGTGCCAGCGAGCGGGGGGGAAATGAGCAGTTCTTC. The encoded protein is CASERGGNEQFF.

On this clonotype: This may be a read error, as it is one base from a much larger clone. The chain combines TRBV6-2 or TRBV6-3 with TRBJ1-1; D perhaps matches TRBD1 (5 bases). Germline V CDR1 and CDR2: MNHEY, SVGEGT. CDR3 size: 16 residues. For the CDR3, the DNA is TGTGTCAGCAGTCCACAGTCCAGGGAAAAGAACACTGAAGCTTTCTTT. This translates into CVSSPQSREKNTEAFF.

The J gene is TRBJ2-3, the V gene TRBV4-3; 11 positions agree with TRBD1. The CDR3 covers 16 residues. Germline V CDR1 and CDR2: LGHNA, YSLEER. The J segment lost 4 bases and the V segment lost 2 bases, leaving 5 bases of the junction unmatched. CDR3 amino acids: CASSQRDRGIADTQYF. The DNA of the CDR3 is TGCGCCAGCAGCCAAAGGGACAGGGGGATTGCAGATACGCAGTATTTT.

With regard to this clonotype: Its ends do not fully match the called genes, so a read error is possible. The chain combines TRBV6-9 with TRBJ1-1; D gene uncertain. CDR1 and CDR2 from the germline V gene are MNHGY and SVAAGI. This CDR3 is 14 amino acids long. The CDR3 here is CVSSYGVRGTEAFF. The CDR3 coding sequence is TGTGTCAGCAGTTACGGGGTTCGCGGCACTGAAGCTTTCTTT.

The DNA for the CDR3 is TGTGCCAGCGCCGACGTCTCGGATACGCAGTATTTT. Translating gives CASADVSDTQYF. The V call is TRBV7-9, the J call TRBJ2-3; D is unresolved. Germline CDR1 SEHNR, CDR2 FQNEAQ (reference sequence). The CDR3 spans 12 residues. V lost 8 bases and J 6 bases, leaving 12 bases between the germline ends.

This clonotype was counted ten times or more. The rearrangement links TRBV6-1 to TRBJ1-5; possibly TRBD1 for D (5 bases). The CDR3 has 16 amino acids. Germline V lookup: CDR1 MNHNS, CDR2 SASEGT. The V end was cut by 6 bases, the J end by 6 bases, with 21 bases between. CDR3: CASSPLMGEEAQPQHF. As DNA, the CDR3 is TGTGCCAGCAGCCCACTAATGGGGGAAGAAGCTCAGCCCCAGCATTTT.

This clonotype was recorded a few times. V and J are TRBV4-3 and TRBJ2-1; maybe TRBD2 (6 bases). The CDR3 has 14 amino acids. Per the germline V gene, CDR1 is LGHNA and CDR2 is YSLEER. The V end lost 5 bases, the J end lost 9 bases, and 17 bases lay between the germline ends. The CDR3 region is CASSSRLEVSEQFF. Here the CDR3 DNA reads TGCGCCAGCAGCTCCAGACTAGAAGTCAGTGAGCAGTTCTTC.

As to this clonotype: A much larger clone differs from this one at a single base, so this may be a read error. The DNA of the CDR3 is TGTGCCAGCAGCGTAGTGTTGGACAGGGTAGATGGCTACACCTTC. This translates into CASSVVLDRVDGYTF. The chain recombines TRBV7-2 with TRBJ1-2; 8 positions agree with TRBD1. This CDR3 has 15 residues. J was trimmed by 6 bases and V by 5 bases; bases with no gene match: 11. Germline assignment: CDR1 SGHTA and CDR2 FQGNSA.